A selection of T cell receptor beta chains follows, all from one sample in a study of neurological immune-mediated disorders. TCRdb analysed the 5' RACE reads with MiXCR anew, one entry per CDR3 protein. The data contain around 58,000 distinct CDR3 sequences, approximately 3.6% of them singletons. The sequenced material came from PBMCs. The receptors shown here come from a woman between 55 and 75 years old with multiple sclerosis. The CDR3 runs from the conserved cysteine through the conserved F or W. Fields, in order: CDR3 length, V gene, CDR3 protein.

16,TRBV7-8,CASSLGSRQSTDTQYF
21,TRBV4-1,CASSQTTSGGAVSLRSYEQYF
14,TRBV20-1,CSASRYLNTGELFF
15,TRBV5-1,CASSVVGRGSYGYTF
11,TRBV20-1,CSARGLYGYTF
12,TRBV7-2,CASSSQGYQLFF
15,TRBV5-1,CASSFGLAGGAEQFF
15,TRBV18,CASSPLGGRGDTQYF
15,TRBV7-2,CASSFRRAGLYEQYF
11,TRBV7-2,CASSLVYEQYF
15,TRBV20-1,CSAPTWKGWTDTQYF
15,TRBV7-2,CASRLNREIGQPQHF
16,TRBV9,CASSVRSGISNQPQHF
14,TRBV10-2,CASSDLAGAGELFF
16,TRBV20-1,CSAREKGGLRKEKLFF
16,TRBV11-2,CASSLLAGGITGELFF
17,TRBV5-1,CASSPTTGTGANGELFF
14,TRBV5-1,CASSWSTGPETQYF
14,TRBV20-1,CSATTGGTDYGYTF
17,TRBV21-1,CASSKTKGHGRTDTQYF
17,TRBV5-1,CASSLVTGSWVTDTQYF
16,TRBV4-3,CASSQYGTGSSYEQYF
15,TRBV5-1,CASSSVPGMDTEAFF
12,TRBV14,CASSRTGVEQYF
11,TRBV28,CASSSHYEQYF
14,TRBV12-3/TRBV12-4,CASSLWTNQETQYF
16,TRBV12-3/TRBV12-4,CASSPRDPPGQETQYF
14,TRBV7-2,CASSPVGDSYEQYF
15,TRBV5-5,CASSFGPTGQETQYF
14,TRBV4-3,CASSQRAGGATQYF
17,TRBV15,CATSRLMKGEGDYEQYF
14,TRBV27,CASSLRGLGTEAFF
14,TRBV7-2,CASSTGWASPEQFF
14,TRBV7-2,CASSQMNTGTGYTF
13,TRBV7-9,CASSTGVFPQQYF